The source of this T cell receptor beta chain is a study of cytomegalovirus exposure and HLA in healthy donors. Note on this clone: Antigen specificity is unknown.

PCR was performed using 60 Vbeta and 13 Jbeta primers. Data came from immunoSEQ multiplex PCR; TCRdb stores just in-frame clones and leaves some out. The sample records over 95,000 clones, around 76% being singletons. Study observations and caveats: Several of the most significant clusters appeared, in a later analysis, to be linked to common viral pathogens. The number of N-insertions in an Asian-associated ancestry cluster was reportedly below the 666-donor mean in a later analysis. In a later analysis, TCR association rates varied by HLA locus: DRB1 most, HLA-C fewest. According to an earlier analysis, most TCR beta V segments yielded productive rearrangements about 90% or about 30% of the time.

Sequenced sample: PBMCs. The source is a woman aged 40-49 years in good health and CMV-seropositive.

CDR3 sequence (DNA): TGTGCCAGCAGTTCGGGACAGGGTGACTACGAGCAGTACTTC. Amino acid sequence: CASSSGQGDYEQYF. J is TRBJ2-7 and V is TRBV7-9; TRBD1 matches at 9 bases. This CDR3 region has 14 residues. V gave up 6 bases and J gave up 3 bases; unmatched junction bases: 6. Germline V gene data show CDR1 as SEHNR and CDR2 as FQNEAQ (reference sequence).